One and the same sample provided the 19 T cell receptor beta chains below, sequenced in a study of cytomegalovirus exposure and HLA in healthy donors. This PCR relied on a set of 60 Vbeta primers and 13 Jbeta primers. TCRdb keeps only in-frame clones here, not all; method: immunoSEQ multiplex PCR. The repertoire holds approximately 89,000 clones, 60% to 80% seen once, with about 1.2% in the top ten. Input material: PBMCs. These receptor sequences come from a female donor in good health and CMV-seronegative.

Here the CDR3 DNA reads TGTGCCAGCTCATTAAGAGATCAAGAGACCCAGTACTTC. The encoded protein is CASSLRDQETQYF. The chain combines TRBV11-2 with TRBJ2-5, with D unclear. The CDR3 is 13 residues long. V shed 8 bases and J shed 2 bases, with 12 bases lying between them. Germline values: CDR1 SGHAT, CDR2 FQNNGV.

This clone appeared a single time. The V call is TRBV27, the J call TRBJ1-5; no firm D call. Germline CDR1 reads MNHEY; CDR2 reads SMNVEV (reference sequence). V was cut by 6 bases and J by 7 bases, with 16 bases left in between. CDR3 length equals 14 residues. The CDR3 coding sequence is TGTGCCAGCAGCCCGCTTGAGGGATGGCAGCCCCAGCATTTT. Translation: CASSPLEGWQPQHF.

The chain combines TRBV6-6 with TRBJ2-5; the D is unclear. The assigned J gene may be wrong: the sequence end matches TRBJ2-7 better. The CDR3 runs to 12 residues. CDR1 MNHNY and CDR2 SVGAGI come from the germline V gene (reference sequence). The CDR3 region is CASSYSPYEQYF. CDR3 nucleotide sequence: TGTGCCAGCAGTTACTCTCCCTACGAGCAGTACTTC.

This clone was picked up a small number of times. J is TRBJ1-3 and V is TRBV6-6, with 7 positions matching TRBD1. After removal of 8 bases from V and 2 bases from J, the junction contained 3 bases not matched to a gene. This CDR3 has 13 residues. Germline CDR1 reads MNHNY; CDR2 reads SVGAGI (reference sequence). This CDR3 reads CASLQGAGNTIYF. CDR3 bases: TGTGCCAGCCTCCAGGGGGCTGGAAACACCATATATTTT.

This sequence joins TRBV6-1 and TRBJ2-5; TRBD1 matches at 7 bases. Germline CDR1 is MNHNS and CDR2 is SASEGT. Germline trimming cut 6 bases from V and 5 bases from J; bases unmatched to any gene: 12. The CDR3 runs to 15 residues. The DNA of the CDR3 is TGTGCCAGCAGCCAATTACTAGGACAGGAGGAGACCCAGTACTTC. It yields the protein CASSQLLGQEETQYF.

CDR3 nucleotide sequence: TGCGCCAGCAGCTTGGGGGCCGCAACTAATGAAAAACTGTTTTTT. Translating gives CASSLGAATNEKLFF. The rearrangement uses TRBV5-1 and TRBJ1-4; D not resolved. Germline CDR1 SGHRS, CDR2 YFSETQ. V lost 0 bases, J lost 0 bases, and 6 bases lay in between. This CDR3 has 15 amino acids.

CDR3 coding DNA: TGTGCCAGTTCTGACGGACAAGGGCCTGAAAAACTGTTTTTT. Protein product: CASSDGQGPEKLFF. This chain links TRBV19 with TRBJ1-4; D may be TRBD1 (5 bases). This CDR3 contains 14 residues. CDR1 and CDR2 from the germline V gene are LNHDA and SQIVND (reference sequence). V was trimmed by 8 bases and J by 7 bases, leaving 17 bases between them.

The chain combines TRBV29-1 with TRBJ2-3; 7 nucleotides line up with TRBD1. Unmatched junction bases numbered 9, after V lost 4 bases and J lost 2 bases. Germline lookup yields CDR1 SQVTM and CDR2 ANQGSEA. The CDR3 covers 15 residues. The DNA of the CDR3 is TGCAGCGTTGCCCTACAGGGGACCCACACAGATACGCAGTATTTT. It specifies CSVALQGTHTDTQYF.

V is TRBV2 and J is TRBJ1-5; D uncertain. V was shortened by 4 bases and J by 6 bases, with 13 bases between the two germline ends. The CDR3 has 14 amino acids. CDR1 SNHLY and CDR2 FYNNEI come from the germline V gene. In nucleotides, the CDR3 is TGTGCCAGCAGTGGAAGTCAGGAGGTTCAGCCCCAGCATTTT. Encoded protein: CASSGSQEVQPQHF.

This chain links TRBV30 with TRBJ1-1; 9 bases match TRBD1. CDR1 GTSNPN and CDR2 SVGIG come from the germline V gene (reference sequence). The CDR3 has 13 amino acids. V lost 4 bases to trimming and J lost 11 bases; unmatched junction nucleotides: 11. The CDR3 sequence is CAWNRPGQGFAFF. The CDR3 DNA reads as TGTGCCTGGAACAGACCGGGACAGGGCTTCGCTTTCTTT.

This rearrangement joins TRBV6-5 to TRBJ1-1, with D perhaps matching TRBD1 (5 bases). Deletions cut 2 bases from V and 1 base from J, with 8 bases between. This CDR3 is built from 14 residues. Germline-derived CDR1 and CDR2 are MNHEY and SVGAGI. CDR3 amino acids: CASSYGAGNTEAFF. The DNA of the CDR3 is TGTGCCAGCAGTTACGGGGCCGGGAACACTGAAGCTTTCTTT.

The V gene is TRBV4-3, the J gene TRBJ1-6; the match to TRBD1 covers 11 bases. Trimming removed 1 base from V and 7 bases from J; junction bases left unmatched: 3. Per germline, CDR1 LGHNA and CDR2 YSLEER. The length of the CDR3 is 16 residues. DNA for the CDR3: TGCGCCAGCAGCCAAGTAGGACAGGGGGCGAATTCACCCCTCCACTTT. Translated: CASSQVGQGANSPLHF.

The count of this clone is one. The junction departs from germline at one end; a sequencing error may be responsible. The J gene is TRBJ2-1, the V gene TRBV19; D is unclear. Germline CDR1 and CDR2: LNHDA and SQIVND (reference sequence). The CDR3 has 12 amino acids. CDR3 DNA: TGTGCCAGTAGTATCTCCCACAATGAGCAGTTCTTC. Amino acids: CASSISHNEQFF.

The rearrangement joins TRBV2 to TRBJ2-2; D unclear. Trimming cost V 4 bases and J 1 base, with 4 bases left between them. Germline values: CDR1 SNHLY, CDR2 FYNNEI. The CDR3 length is 13 residues. CDR3 DNA: TGTGCCAGCAGTGCCCTGAACACCGGGGAGCTGTTTTTT. It encodes CASSALNTGELFF.

This clone was observed a single time. The chain carries TRBV25-1 and TRBJ1-1; 7 bases agree with TRBD1. V was clipped by 4 bases and J by 6 bases; unmatched bases: 5. The CDR3 loop spans 13 amino acids. The germline V gene encodes CDR1 MGHDK and CDR2 SYGVNS. DNA of the CDR3: TGTGCCAGCAGTGGGTACAGGGGCTCTGAAGCTTTCTTT. It yields the protein CASSGYRGSEAFF.

This clone was counted only a few times. The rearrangement links TRBV7-9 to TRBJ1-2, with 9 bases identical to TRBD1. V shed 5 bases, J shed 4 bases, and the junction held 2 bases outside the gene matches. Germline CDR1 and CDR2: SEHNR and FQNEAQ (reference sequence). The CDR3 extends over 13 amino acids. The CDR3 reads CASSAQGAYGYTF. The CDR3 nucleotides are TGTGCCAGCAGCGCACAGGGGGCCTATGGCTACACCTTC.

The chain is built from TRBV6-1 and TRBJ2-7, with 8 positions matching TRBD2. Germline CDR1 MNHNS, CDR2 SASEGT. V trimming: 7 bases; J trimming: 6 bases; junction bases outside the gene matches: 14. The CDR3 consists of 15 residues. DNA for the CDR3: TGTGCCAGCACTCTTTCCAGCGGGGGCTCAAGCGAGCAGTACTTC. Translation: CASTLSSGGSSEQYF.

V gene TRBV5-4 combines with J gene TRBJ2-7; no clear D. V was trimmed by 2 bases and J by 4 bases, leaving 13 bases between them. The CDR3 runs 14 residues. The V gene's germline CDR1 is SGHNT and CDR2 YYREEE (reference sequence). CDR3 nucleotide sequence: TGTGCCAGCAGCTTCTTTGGATTGAGGTACGAGCAGTACTTC. Amino acids: CASSFFGLRYEQYF.

A few counts support this clone. This chain uses TRBV6-1 with TRBJ1-2; 9 bases are shared with TRBD1. The trim removed 6 bases at V and 4 bases at J, leaving 6 bases unmatched. Germline V lookup: CDR1 MNHNS, CDR2 SASEGT. The CDR3 contains 14 residues. The CDR3 sequence: CASRLGQGTYGYTF. CDR3 nucleotide sequence: TGTGCCAGCAGGCTGGGACAGGGAACCTATGGCTACACCTTC.